A single sample is the source of the 14 T cell receptor beta chains below, sequenced in a study of tumor-infiltrating lymphocytes in primary liver carcinoma. Germline DNA was also extracted, and blood RNA derived from unsorted whole blood. Production of TCR beta cDNA used around 0.45 ug total RNA together with a constant-region primer. What produced the TCR beta libraries was three nested multiplex PCR rounds using slightly modified ARM-PCR. It was with TRBV1-TRBV30 forward primers and a C-beta reverse primer that the first two PCR rounds were run, at 10 to 11 cycles each. TCRdb ran MiXCR on the multiplex PCR reads and lists one entry per CDR3 protein. The table shows 190,000 or so distinct CDR3 sequences, with around 60% occurring only once. Source material: peripheral blood. Receptors were obtained from a woman aged 55-75 years with primary liver carcinoma and hepatitis B virus infection.

By frequency in the sample, this clonotype is medium-sized. The chain has TRBV11-2 and TRBJ2-7; 10 bases align to TRBD2. Germline V gene lookup returns CDR1 SGHAT and CDR2 FQNNGV. The V segment lost 0 bases and the J segment 6 bases; nucleotides outside the gene matches: 5. The length of the CDR3 is 15 residues. For the CDR3, the DNA is TGTGCCAGCAGCTTAGAGCCTAGCGGGAGCGGCGAGCAGTACTTC. Translation: CASSLEPSGSGEQYF.

About this clonotype: Being one base from a much bigger clone, this may be a read error. V gene TRBV6-6 combines with J gene TRBJ1-1; D perhaps matches TRBD1 (5 bases). Germline V CDR1 and CDR2: MNHNY, SVGAGI (reference sequence). The length of the CDR3 is 15 residues. CDR3 sequence (DNA): TGTGCCCGCAGTTACTTGGGACCTATGAACACTGAAGCTTTCTTT. Translated: CARSYLGPMNTEAFF.

This clonotype was detected a few times. The rearrangement joins TRBV6-1 to TRBJ1-1; D is uncertain. CDR3 length equals 12 residues. V gave up 8 bases and J gave up 5 bases, with 12 bases separating them. Germline CDR1 and CDR2: MNHNS and SASEGT. CDR3 protein: CASGPEGTEAFF. In DNA, the CDR3 is TGTGCCAGCGGCCCCGAAGGGACTGAAGCTTTCTTT.

This clonotype appeared a single time. This chain connects TRBV18 to TRBJ2-7; no clear D gene. CDR1 and CDR2 from the germline V gene are KGHSH and LQKENI. The CDR3 extends over 15 amino acids. Trimming took 2 bases from V and 0 from J, leaving 11 bases between them. The CDR3 nucleotides are TGTGCCAGCTCACCATGGCATGGTTCCTCCTACGAGCAGTACTTC. Amino acid sequence: CASSPWHGSSYEQYF.

Details on this clonotype: One end of the junction varies from germline; a read error may be responsible. The chain has TRBV4-1 and TRBJ1-5; 7 bases map to TRBD1. The CDR3 length is 15 residues. Per germline, CDR1 MGHRA and CDR2 YSYEKL. Here the CDR3 reads CASRPRDSRNQSQHF. For the CDR3, the DNA is TGCGCCAGCAGGCCCCGGGACAGCCGCAATCAGTCCCAGCATTTT.

Concerning this clonotype: Since no conserved phenylalanine or tryptophan closes the CDR3, a read error is the likely cause. The genes are TRBV11-2 and TRBJ1-1, with TRBD1 matching 8 bases. V lost 1 base to trimming and J lost 5 bases; unmatched junction nucleotides: 9. CDR3 size: 16 residues. Germline CDR1 is SGHAT and CDR2 is FQNNGV. This CDR3 reads CASSLAYRGTGTEAFL. For the CDR3, the DNA is TGTGCCAGCAGCTTAGCCTACAGGGGGACGGGAACTGAAGCTTTCCTT.

The V call is TRBV6-6, the J call TRBJ2-7; D call uncertain. V shed 6 bases and J shed 2 bases, with 14 bases lying between them. CDR3 length: 14 residues. Germline lookup yields CDR1 MNHNY and CDR2 SVGAGI (reference sequence). CDR3 nucleotides: TGTGCCAGCAGAGGATTAGTGGGTACCTACGAGCAGTACTTC. Protein sequence: CASRGLVGTYEQYF.

This chain uses TRBV7-8 with TRBJ2-1, with D maybe TRBD1 (6 bases). Trimming pared 5 bases from V and 7 bases from J, leaving 15 bases between. The length of the CDR3 is 14 residues. CDR1 and CDR2 (germline): SGHVS, FQNEAQ. The CDR3 here is CASSRPGHGNEQFF. CDR3 sequence (DNA): TGTGCCAGCAGCCGCCCGGGACATGGTAATGAGCAGTTCTTC.

This clonotype was counted ten times or more. The J gene is TRBJ2-7, the V gene TRBV11-2, with 8 nucleotides matching TRBD1. This CDR3 has 14 amino acids. Germline V gene lookup returns CDR1 SGHAT and CDR2 FQNNGV. The ends lost 6 bases at V and 1 base at J; junction bases unmatched: 5. The CDR3 sequence is CASSRRTGSYEQYF. CDR3 DNA: TGTGCCAGCAGTCGACGGACAGGGTCCTACGAGCAGTACTTC. Using reference TRBV11-2 and TRBJ2-7 for the parts outside the CDR3, the full variable domain is EAGVAQSPRYKIIEKRQSVAFWCNPISGHATLYWYQQILGQGPKLLIQFQNNGVVDDSQLPKDRFSAERLKGVDSTLKIQPAKLEDSAVYLCASSRRTGSYEQYFGPGTRLTVT.

As regards this clonotype: This sequence may be a read error, since a much larger clone differs from it by one base. The chain employs TRBV28 and TRBJ2-2, with 10 bases matching TRBD2. The CDR3 runs to 15 residues. Germline CDR1 and CDR2: MDHEN and SYDVKM. The CDR3 spells CASSPTSGNTGEPFF. The CDR3 DNA sequence: TGTGCCAGCAGTCCTACTAGCGGGAACACCGGGGAGCCGTTTTTT.

This clonotype was found once. It may be a read error: a sequence one base away is much more abundant. The V and J genes are TRBV14 and TRBJ2-7, with D possibly being TRBD1 (5 bases). The CDR3 spans 14 residues. CDR1 and CDR2 from the germline V gene are SGHDN and FVKESK. The CDR3 here is CANSRNQGSYEQYF. The CDR3 DNA follows: TGTGCCAACAGCCGAAATCAGGGATCCTACGAGCAGTACTTC.

This chain uses TRBV5-4 with TRBJ2-3, with unresolved D. Per the germline V gene, CDR1 is SGHNT and CDR2 is YYREEE (reference sequence). The germline V and J ends were trimmed by 4 bases and 3 bases, with 6 bases remaining between them. The CDR3 is 12 residues long. The CDR3 loop is CASSLWTDTQYF. CDR3 nucleotides: TGTGCCAGCAGCCTGTGGACAGATACGCAGTATTTT.

V usage is TRBV12-3 or TRBV12-4 and J usage is TRBJ2-1; 16 bases agree with TRBD2. CDR3 length: 21 amino acids. V was pared by 6 bases and J by 0 bases, with 14 bases of the junction left unmatched. The CDR3 sequence is CASRPSPGLAGGKSSYNEQFF. CDR3 nucleotides: TGTGCCAGCAGGCCGAGTCCGGGACTAGCGGGAGGGAAGAGCTCCTACAATGAGCAGTTCTTC.

In the case of this clonotype: This may stem from a read error, because a much larger clone lies one nucleotide away. The chain carries TRBV7-8 and TRBJ1-5, with a weak D call TRBD1 (5 bases). Trimming took 4 bases from V and 2 from J, leaving 15 bases between them. The CDR3 runs 16 residues. Germline loops: CDR1 SGHVS, CDR2 FQNEAQ. The CDR3 region has the DNA TGTGCCAGCAGCTCGTTGGCGGGGACGGGCAATCAGCCCCAGCATTTT. Amino acids: CASSSLAGTGNQPQHF.